A single sample is the source of the 15 T cell receptor beta chains below, sequenced in a study of blood T cell repertoires in COVID-19. TCRdb keeps only in-frame clones here, not all; method: immunoSEQ multiplex PCR. The data hold 200,000 to 250,000 clones, with roughly 81% observed a single time. The sequenced sample was peripheral blood. The receptors were gathered from a middle-aged man with acute or convalescent COVID-19.

The CDR3 here is CASSLGRLNTEAFF. In DNA, the CDR3 is TGTGCCAGCAGCTTAGGTCGGTTGAACACTGAAGCTTTCTTT. This chain links TRBV11-2 with TRBJ1-1; D gene unclear. Between the trimmed V and J ends, which lost 1 base and 0 bases, there was a span of 6 bases. The CDR3 covers 14 residues. Germline V gene sequence: CDR1 SGHAT, CDR2 FQNNGV.

This clone was seen a single time. CDR3 in amino acids: CASSPSPTGDYGYTF. CDR3 in DNA: TGTGCCAGCTCACCCTCCCCGACAGGGGACTATGGCTACACCTTC. The chain has TRBV18 and TRBJ1-2; 8 bases align to TRBD1. This CDR3 has 15 residues. After removal of 3 bases from V and 3 bases from J, the junction contained 6 bases not matched to a gene. Germline V gene sequence: CDR1 KGHSH, CDR2 LQKENI.

The chain couples TRBV25-1 to TRBJ1-1; D is uncertain. The CDR3 totals 14 residues. Trimming removed 7 bases from V and 5 bases from J, with 17 bases in between. Per the germline V gene, CDR1 is MGHDK and CDR2 is SYGVNS. CDR3 DNA: TGTGCCAGCACCCCCCCGGGGTCCACGACTGAAGCTTTCTTT. It translates to CASTPPGSTTEAFF.

The chain is built from TRBV11-2 and TRBJ2-7; TRBD2 agrees at 9 bases. With V trimmed by 8 bases and J by 0 bases, 8 bases remained unmatched. The CDR3 is made up of 15 amino acids. Germline lookup yields CDR1 SGHAT and CDR2 FQNNGV. In nucleotides, the CDR3 is TGTGCCAGCCAAGATACTAGCGGGTACTCCTACGAGCAGTACTTC. Its protein is CASQDTSGYSYEQYF.

This clone was counted a few times. The J gene is TRBJ1-6, the V gene TRBV5-6; maybe TRBD1 (6 bases). V was trimmed by 4 bases and J by 6 bases, leaving 8 bases between them. Germline V lookup: CDR1 SGHDT, CDR2 YYEEEE. This CDR3 spans 13 amino acids. The CDR3 bases are TGTGCCAGCAGCCCGGACAGTAATTCACCCCTCCACTTT. This sequence encodes CASSPDSNSPLHF.

The chain links TRBV7-9 to TRBJ2-5, with no clear D. The germline V gene has CDR1 SEHNR and CDR2 FQNEAQ (reference sequence). Trimming pared 5 bases from V and 1 base from J, leaving 14 bases between. The CDR3 covers 15 residues. DNA for the CDR3: TGTGCCAGCAGCCCAATAAGTGCAGGCCAAGAGACCCAGTACTTC. Protein: CASSPISAGQETQYF.

The J gene is TRBJ1-5, the V gene TRBV28; 7 bases map to TRBD1. The CDR3 loop spans 13 amino acids. In germline, CDR1 is MDHEN, CDR2 SYDVKM. Trimming removed 7 bases from V and 7 bases from J; junction bases left unmatched: 7. CDR3 DNA: TGTGCCAGCACCAGGGACAGTAAACAGCCCCAGCATTTT. Translation gives CASTRDSKQPQHF.

The DNA for the CDR3 is TGCGCCAGCAGCCGTGCGGGACAGGGAAATGGGCCCCAGCATTTT. Residues: CASSRAGQGNGPQHF. J is TRBJ1-5 and V is TRBV4-1; 9 bases line up with TRBD1. This CDR3 has 15 amino acids. Germline CDR1 reads MGHRA; CDR2 reads YSYEKL. The junction had 10 bases not matched to a gene; V was cut back by 4 bases and J by 9 bases.

The J gene is TRBJ1-1, the V gene TRBV5-1; perhaps TRBD1 as D (5 bases). Trimming took 0 bases from V and 2 from J, leaving 11 bases between them. Per germline, CDR1 SGHRS and CDR2 YFSETQ. The CDR3 covers 15 residues. The DNA of the CDR3 is TGCGCCAGCAGCTTGGTAGGGGTAGGAAACACTGAAGCTTTCTTT. Translating it yields CASSLVGVGNTEAFF.

The chain employs TRBV5-8 and TRBJ2-3, with 9 nucleotides matching TRBD1. Germline V CDR1 and CDR2: SGHTS, YDEGEE. The J segment lost 2 bases and the V segment lost 2 bases, leaving 6 bases of the junction unmatched. This CDR3 region has 16 residues. The CDR3 spells CASSLPGTGITDTQYF. For the CDR3, the DNA is TGTGCCAGCAGCTTACCCGGGACAGGGATCACAGATACGCAGTATTTT.

CDR3 sequence: CASSPRAEGFYGYTF. The DNA for the CDR3 is TGTGCCAGCAGCCCTCGGGCAGAGGGATTCTATGGCTACACCTTC. The chain uses TRBV7-2 and TRBJ1-2; D uncertain. CDR1 and CDR2 (germline): SGHTA, FQGNSA. The ends were cut back, 5 bases at V and 4 bases at J, with 17 bases in the middle. CDR3 length: 15 residues.

The rearrangement uses TRBV12-3 or TRBV12-4 and TRBJ2-7; 8 nucleotides line up with TRBD1. CDR3 length: 13 residues. J lost 5 bases, V lost 1 base, and 1 base had no gene match. CDR3 bases: TGTGCCAGCAGTTTAGTGACAGGGGACGAGCAGTACTTC. Its translation: CASSLVTGDEQYF.

The chain recombines TRBV11-2 with TRBJ2-5, with D tentatively TRBD1 (6 bases). The germline V gene has CDR1 SGHAT and CDR2 FQNNGV. The CDR3 contains 16 residues. V dropped 1 base and J dropped 3 bases, with 15 bases sitting between them. The CDR3 nucleotides are TGTGCCAGCAGCTTAGTAGAGGGGGTGGTGGAAGAGACCCAGTACTTC. Protein: CASSLVEGVVEETQYF.

This sequence joins TRBV10-3 and TRBJ1-2; 7 positions agree with TRBD1. V was pared by 5 bases and J by 4 bases, with 22 bases of the junction left unmatched. Germline CDR1 ENHRY, CDR2 SYGVKD. The CDR3 sequence is 19 residues long. CDR3 DNA: TGTGCCATCAGTTCTCGTACACCTACTACAGGGGCGGTAAGCTATGGCTACACCTTC. As protein: CAISSRTPTTGAVSYGYTF.

This clone was detected a few times. V usage is TRBV24-1 and J usage is TRBJ1-2; D is perhaps TRBD1 (6 bases). V gave up 3 bases and J gave up 2 bases, with 9 bases separating them. The CDR3 is 14 amino acids. Per germline, CDR1 KGHDR and CDR2 SFDVKD. The CDR3 sequence: CATSDRDTNYGYTF. The CDR3 DNA is TGTGCCACCAGTGATCGGGACACAAACTATGGCTACACCTTC.